The T cell receptor (beta chain) under discussion was sequenced for a study of blood T cell repertoires in COVID-19. Only in-frame clones appear in the TCRdb table, and some are missing; sequencing was by immunoSEQ multiplex PCR. The repertoire holds about 250,000 clones, with about nine tenths as singletons. Recovery meant two consecutive negative NP/OP PCR tests, professional clearance, or resolved symptoms. The count of this clone is one. Germline loops: CDR1 SGHDT, CDR2 YYEEEE. The CDR3 is 14 amino acids. V was clipped by 5 bases and J by 9 bases, with 18 bases between them. V gene TRBV5-6 combines with J gene TRBJ2-1, with D perhaps TRBD2 (6 bases). The sample taken for sequencing was PBMCs or T cells enriched from blood (not recorded which). The origin of this receptor is a man aged 40-55 years who had recovered from COVID-19. The CDR3 sequence is CASRGGSLPSEQFF. The CDR3, as DNA: TGTGCCAGCAGGGGGGGATCCCTCCCGTCTGAGCAGTTCTTC.